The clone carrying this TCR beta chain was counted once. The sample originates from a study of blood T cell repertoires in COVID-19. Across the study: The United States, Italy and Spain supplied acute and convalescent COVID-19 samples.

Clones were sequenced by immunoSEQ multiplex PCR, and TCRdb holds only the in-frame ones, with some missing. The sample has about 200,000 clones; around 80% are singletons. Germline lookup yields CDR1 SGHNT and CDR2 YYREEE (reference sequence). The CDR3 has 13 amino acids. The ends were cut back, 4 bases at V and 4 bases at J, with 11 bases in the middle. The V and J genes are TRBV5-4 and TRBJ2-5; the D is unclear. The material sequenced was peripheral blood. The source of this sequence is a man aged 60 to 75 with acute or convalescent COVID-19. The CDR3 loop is CASSQAPPETQYF. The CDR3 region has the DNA TGTGCCAGCAGCCAAGCCCCCCCAGAGACCCAGTACTTC.